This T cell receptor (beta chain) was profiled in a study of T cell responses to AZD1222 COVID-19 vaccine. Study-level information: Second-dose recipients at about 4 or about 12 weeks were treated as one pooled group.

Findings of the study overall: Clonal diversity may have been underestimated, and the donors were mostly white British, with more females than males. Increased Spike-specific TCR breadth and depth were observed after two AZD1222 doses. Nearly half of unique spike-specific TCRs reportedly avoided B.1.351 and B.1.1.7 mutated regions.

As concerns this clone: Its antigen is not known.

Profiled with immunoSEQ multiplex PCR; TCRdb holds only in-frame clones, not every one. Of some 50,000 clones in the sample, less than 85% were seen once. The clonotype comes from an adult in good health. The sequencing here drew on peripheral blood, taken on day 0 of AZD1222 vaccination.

The CDR3 nucleotides are TGCAGCGCTGGACAGGGGATTGGAGACGAGCAGTACTTC. Amino acid sequence: CSAGQGIGDEQYF. The rearrangement uses TRBV29-1 and TRBJ2-7, with TRBD1 identical over 9 bases. The CDR3 loop spans 13 amino acids. Germline trimming cut 7 bases from V and 5 bases from J; bases unmatched to any gene: 9. CDR1 and CDR2 (germline): SQVTM, ANQGSEA.